This T cell receptor (beta chain) was identified during a study of T cells in Graves' hyperthyroidism and ophthalmopathy. Trimming cost V 1 base and J 1 base, with 13 bases left between them. Germline V CDR1 and CDR2: LGHDT, YNNKEL (reference sequence). The CDR3 totals 17 residues. RNA transcripts gave rise to amplified TCR beta CDR3 regions. HTBI primers drove first-round RT-PCR of the TCR CDR3. A single record per CDR3 protein comes from TCRdb applying MiXCR to the multiplex PCR reads. The repertoire holds about 400,000 distinct CDR3 sequences, with over 12% as singletons. At least ten counts were recorded for this clonotype. Its antigen is still unknown. Study-level points and caveats: Most thyroid-expanded clonotypes above 0.001 were also found in blood. With a median lead of around 5.9 months before onset, the model predicted ophthalmopathy.

What was sequenced was blood. The V and J genes are TRBV3-1 and TRBJ2-2; D remains unclear. The clonotype originates from a man aged 50 to 59 with Graves' ophthalmopathy. CDR3 DNA sequence: TGTGCCAGCAGCCAAGGTGATCGGCTGATGAACACCGGGGAGCTGTTTTTT. Translated: CASSQGDRLMNTGELFF. The full variable domain, rest sourced from reference TRBV3-1 and TRBJ2-2, is DTAVSQTPKYLVTQMGNDKSIKCEQNLGHDTMYWYKQDSKKFLKIMFSYNNKELIINETVPNRFSPKSPDKAHLNLHINSLELGDSAVYFCASSQGDRLMNTGELFFGEGSRLTVL.